A single TCR beta chain is shown here with its context. Its target is not known. These data come from a study of cytomegalovirus exposure and HLA in healthy donors. Germline V lookup: CDR1 MNHEY, CDR2 SMNVEV (reference sequence). The CDR3 has 15 residues. J was trimmed by 6 bases and V by 6 bases; bases with no gene match: 7. The PCR contained 60 Vbeta and 13 Jbeta primers. TCRdb's table, derived via immunoSEQ multiplex PCR, lists solely in-frame clones and lacks some. Of approximately 160,000 clones listed, around 80% are singletons. Whole-study findings and limits: Later analysis indicated greater clonal expansion among HLA-associated TCR beta chains than among equally common other chains. Later analysis showed TCR association rates varying by HLA locus, highest for DRB1 and lowest for HLA-C. Researchers counted 164 TCR beta chains as cytomegalovirus-associated.

This TCR came from a woman aged 45-65 years in good health and CMV-seropositive. The gene calls are TRBV27 and TRBJ2-7; 14 bases agree with TRBD2. Sequencing input: PBMCs. This chain's CDR3 is CASSRGTSGSTEQYF. CDR3 in DNA: TGTGCCAGCAGCCGAGGGACTAGCGGGAGTACCGAGCAGTACTTC.